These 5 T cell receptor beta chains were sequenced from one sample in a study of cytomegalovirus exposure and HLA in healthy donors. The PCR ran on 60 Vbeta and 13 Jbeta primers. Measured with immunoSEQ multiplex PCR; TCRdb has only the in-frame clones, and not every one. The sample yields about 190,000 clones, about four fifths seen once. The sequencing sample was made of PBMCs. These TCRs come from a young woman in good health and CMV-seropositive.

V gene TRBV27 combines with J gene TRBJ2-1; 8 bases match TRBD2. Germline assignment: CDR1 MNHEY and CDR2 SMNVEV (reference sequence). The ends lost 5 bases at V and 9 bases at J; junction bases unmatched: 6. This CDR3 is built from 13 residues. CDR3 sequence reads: CASSPREGREQFF. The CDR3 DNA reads TGTGCCAGCAGTCCCCGGGAGGGACGTGAGCAGTTCTTC.

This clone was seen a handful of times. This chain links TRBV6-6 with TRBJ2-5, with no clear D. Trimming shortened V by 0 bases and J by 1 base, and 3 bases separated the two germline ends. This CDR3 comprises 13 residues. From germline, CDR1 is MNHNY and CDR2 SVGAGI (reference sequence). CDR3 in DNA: TGTGCCAGCAGTTACTCGCGCCAAGAGACCCAGTACTTC. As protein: CASSYSRQETQYF.

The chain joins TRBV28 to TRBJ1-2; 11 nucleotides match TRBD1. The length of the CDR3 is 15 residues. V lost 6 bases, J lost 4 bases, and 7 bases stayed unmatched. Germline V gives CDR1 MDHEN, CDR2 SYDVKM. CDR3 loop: CASRPGTGGFYGYTF. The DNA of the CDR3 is TGTGCCAGCAGACCCGGGACAGGGGGATTCTATGGCTACACCTTC.

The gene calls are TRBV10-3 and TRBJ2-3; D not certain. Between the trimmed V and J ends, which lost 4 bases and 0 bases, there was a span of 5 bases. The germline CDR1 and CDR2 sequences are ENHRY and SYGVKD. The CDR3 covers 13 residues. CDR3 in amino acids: CAISVASTDTQYF. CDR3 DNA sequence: TGTGCCATCAGTGTGGCAAGCACAGATACGCAGTATTTT.

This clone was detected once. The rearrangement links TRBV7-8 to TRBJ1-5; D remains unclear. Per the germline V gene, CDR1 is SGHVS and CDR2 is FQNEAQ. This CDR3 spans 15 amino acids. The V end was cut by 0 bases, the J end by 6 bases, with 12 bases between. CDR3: CASSLAQVRGQPQHF. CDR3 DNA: TGTGCCAGCAGCTTAGCGCAGGTCCGGGGTCAGCCCCAGCATTTT.